This note documents a single TCR beta chain sequence. This clone has ten or more counts. There is no known antigen for this receptor. The read gets to within 3 residues of the CDR3 end, and the germline J gene fills in the rest. For sequencing, equivalent amounts of genomic DNA were input from CVID and control samples. For every sample, a 60 bp segment covering the rearranged TCRbeta CDR3 region was amplified and then sequenced. The immunoSEQ assay, a bias-corrected multiplex PCR with high-throughput sequencing, was employed for TCRbeta amplification. Turning to the authors' computational methods: Every unique nucleotide sequence counted as a clone and was annotated with V, D and J genes, copy number and frequency. Sequences were labeled productive if in frame, and non-productive if out of frame or containing stop codons. Clonality was calculated from Shannon's entropy as previously described. The predicted amino acid sequences of productive clones were used to derive the mean CDR3 Kyte-Doolittle hydropathy. Scaled V gene usage was hierarchically clustered using Manhattan distance and complete linkage with the R hclust function. Sharing of clones by CDR3 amino acid sequence was evaluated through resampling of 12 repertoires per group over 100 rounds. The repertoires were searched for 55 to 75 published EBV-specific TCRbeta sequences and some 240 published CMV-specific TCRbeta sequences. A couple of CVID samples that yielded fewer than 10,000 sequences were excluded from the analysis, so 42 CVID repertoires were retained. The immuneACCESS repertoire file appears here via TCRdb, limited to in-frame rearrangements. These files lack a portion of the clones; in checked studies, under half of the deficit traces to unresolved V genes, and the cause of the others is not known. D and trimming come from the DNA, and the V and J calls and clone size come from that table. This sample shows around 40,000 clones, and none of them turns up only once. Jointly, the top ten make up about 1.9% of the sample.

These data come from a study of T cell clonality in common variable immunodeficiency (dated by TCRdb to 2013 to 2016). What the work shows at the level of the full study, not this receptor alone: It was noted by the authors that sequencing of the repertoires of T cell subpopulations would be needed to clarify the cause of the increased clonality in CVID. Compared with healthy controls, CVID subjects showed increased TCRbeta clonality (t-test p = 0.018), a feature most characteristic of about a third of subjects. CVID subjects shared fewer TCRbeta clones with each other than healthy controls did (p < 0.0001). CVID TCRbeta sequences were reported to have fewer deletions and N-nucleotide insertions and to lack highly modified clones with 13 or more V deletions. Differences among patients in the CVID cohort limited the correlations between repertoire features and clinical complications. Even though DNA input was the same, control samples had an average of about 89,000 unique sequences each, compared with roughly 30,000 in CVID samples.

Predominantly Caucasian heritage was noted among both the CVID patients and the healthy controls. From each donor, roughly 4.5 to 8 ml of heparinized peripheral whole blood was collected. Genomic DNA from adults with common variable immune deficiency (CVID) and from healthy adult controls was the source for sequencing TCRbeta CDR3 repertoires. The control group comprised approximately 22 healthy adult volunteers, about 12 female and about 10 male, aged roughly 23 to 70 years with a mean age of around 32. To isolate peripheral blood mononuclear cells, diluted blood was subjected to density centrifugation over Hypaque 1077 or Ficoll-Paque. Genomic DNA was obtained from unsorted mononuclear cells through either Qiagen column purification or a centrifugation-based method. From its cysteine to its phenylalanine, the CDR3 spans 10 amino acids. Shown are 21 bases from within the CDR3, in frame from base 1. CDR1 and CDR2, looked up from the germline V gene (reference sequence), are GTSNPN and SVGIG.

The clonotype originates from a person aged 18 to 69 in good health. The sequenced sample consisted of peripheral blood mononuclear cells. This receptor chain uses TRBV30 and TRBJ1-5; possibly the D gene is TRBD1, per 6 matching bases. CDR3 bases read: TGTGCCTGCTTCGGGACACCC. This yields the protein CACFGTP. The entire CDR3 protein is CACFGTPQHF.